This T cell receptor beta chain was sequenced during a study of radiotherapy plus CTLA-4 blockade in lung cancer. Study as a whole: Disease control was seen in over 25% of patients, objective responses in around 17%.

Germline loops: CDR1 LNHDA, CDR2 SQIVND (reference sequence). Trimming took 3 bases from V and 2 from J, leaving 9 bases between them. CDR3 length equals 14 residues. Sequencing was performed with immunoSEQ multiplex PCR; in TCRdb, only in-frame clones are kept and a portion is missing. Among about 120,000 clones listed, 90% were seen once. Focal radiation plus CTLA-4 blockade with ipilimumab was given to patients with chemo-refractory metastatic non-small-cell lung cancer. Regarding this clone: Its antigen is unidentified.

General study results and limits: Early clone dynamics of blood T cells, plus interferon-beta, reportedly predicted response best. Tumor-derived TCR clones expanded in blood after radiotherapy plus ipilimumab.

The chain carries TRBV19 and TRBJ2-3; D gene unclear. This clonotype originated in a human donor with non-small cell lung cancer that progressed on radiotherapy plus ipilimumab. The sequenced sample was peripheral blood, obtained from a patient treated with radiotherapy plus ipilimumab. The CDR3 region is CASSMSQYTDTQYF. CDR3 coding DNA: TGTGCCAGTAGTATGTCTCAGTACACAGATACGCAGTATTTT.